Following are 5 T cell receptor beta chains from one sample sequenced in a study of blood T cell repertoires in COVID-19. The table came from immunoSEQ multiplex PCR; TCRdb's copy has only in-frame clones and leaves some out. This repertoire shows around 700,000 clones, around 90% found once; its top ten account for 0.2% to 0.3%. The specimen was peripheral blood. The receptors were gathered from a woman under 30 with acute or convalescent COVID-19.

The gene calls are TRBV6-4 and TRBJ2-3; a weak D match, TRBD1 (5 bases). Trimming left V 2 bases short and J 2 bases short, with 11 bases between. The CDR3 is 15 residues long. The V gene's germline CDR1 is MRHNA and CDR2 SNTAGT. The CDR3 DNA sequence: TGTGCCAGCAGTGACGGGGCAGAAATCACAGATACGCAGTATTTT. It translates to CASSDGAEITDTQYF.

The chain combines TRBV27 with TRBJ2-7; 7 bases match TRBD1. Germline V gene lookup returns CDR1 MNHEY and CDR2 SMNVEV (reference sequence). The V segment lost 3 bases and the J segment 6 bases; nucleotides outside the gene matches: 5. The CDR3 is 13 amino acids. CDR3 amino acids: CASSFGTEAEQYF. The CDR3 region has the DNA TGTGCCAGCAGTTTCGGGACAGAGGCCGAGCAGTACTTC.

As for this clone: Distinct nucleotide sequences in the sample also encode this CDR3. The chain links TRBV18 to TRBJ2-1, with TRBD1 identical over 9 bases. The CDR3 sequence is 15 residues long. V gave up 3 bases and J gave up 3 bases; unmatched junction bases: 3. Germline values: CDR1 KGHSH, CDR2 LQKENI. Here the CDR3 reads CASSPGQGYYNEQFF. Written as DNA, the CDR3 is TGTGCCAGCTCACCGGGACAGGGTTACTACAATGAGCAGTTCTTC.

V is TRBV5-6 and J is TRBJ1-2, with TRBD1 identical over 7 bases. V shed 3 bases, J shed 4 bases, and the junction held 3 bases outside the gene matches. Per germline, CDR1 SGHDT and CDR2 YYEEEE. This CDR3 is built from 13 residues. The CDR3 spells CASSYDRAYGYTF. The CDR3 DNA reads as TGTGCCAGCAGCTACGACAGGGCCTATGGCTACACCTTC.

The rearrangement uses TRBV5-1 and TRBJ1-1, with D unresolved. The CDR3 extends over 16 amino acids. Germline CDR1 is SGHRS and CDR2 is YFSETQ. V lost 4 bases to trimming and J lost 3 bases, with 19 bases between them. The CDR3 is CASSTTLGTPHTEAFF. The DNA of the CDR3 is TGCGCCAGCAGCACCACCCTAGGAACTCCCCACACTGAAGCTTTCTTT.